Listed below are T cell receptor beta chains from one sample, sequenced in a study of T cell responses to AZD1222 COVID-19 vaccine. Method: immunoSEQ multiplex PCR; TCRdb's copy keeps in-frame clones and lacks some. Among roughly 69,000 clones, 80% were seen once, and the ten largest hold over 13%. Sequencing used peripheral blood, obtained 28 days after the second AZD1222 dose. The receptors were sampled from an adult who received the AZD1222 COVID-19 vaccine. CDR3s include the opening cysteine and the closing phenylalanine or tryptophan. D genes are given only for firm matches.

CDR3 | V | D
CASSQGVWGNSPLHF | TRBV3-1/TRBV3-2 | NA
CASSLWGGSTDTQYF | TRBV5-4 | TRBD2
CASSQRGQRTEAFF | TRBV3-1/TRBV3-2 | TRBD1
CASSPRTDPYEQYF | TRBV19 | NA
CASSLGTGNLEQFF | TRBV4-1 | TRBD1
CASSARQFPYEQYF | TRBV10-1 | NA
CASSYFGGGSLQLYNEQFF | TRBV27 | TRBD2
CASSPGTEGSEQYF | TRBV5-1 | TRBD1
CASLTGTLANEKLFF | TRBV6-5 | NA
CASSPTPGGYEQYF | TRBV9 | TRBD2
CASTPGGGKGYTF | TRBV5-1 | TRBD1
CASSLVPDYEQYF | TRBV7-2 | NA
CATMLGGGPYNEQFF | TRBV15 | NA
CASSGLAGGLARTDTQYF | TRBV6-2/TRBV6-3 | TRBD2
CAISERTDNQPQHF | TRBV10-3 | NA
CASSQDRGGWREQGLGNQPQHF | TRBV4-1 | TRBD1
CASSLAWGPDRETQYF | TRBV7-9 | NA
CASSKLSGGYYNEQFF | TRBV5-1 | TRBD2
CASRSGLLRNEQFF | TRBV28 | NA
CASSLGLGQSRLQETQYF | TRBV28 | NA
CAASRGTYEQYF | TRBV30 | NA
CASGANSVSGELFF | TRBV5-1 | NA
CASTLMGGGNTEAFF | TRBV4-1 | NA
CASSLDGGSPLHF | TRBV9 | NA
CASTPSAGSSPLHF | TRBV28 | NA
CASSSGRTGGNTEAFF | TRBV19 | TRBD1
CASSLAGSYYEQYF | TRBV7-8 | NA